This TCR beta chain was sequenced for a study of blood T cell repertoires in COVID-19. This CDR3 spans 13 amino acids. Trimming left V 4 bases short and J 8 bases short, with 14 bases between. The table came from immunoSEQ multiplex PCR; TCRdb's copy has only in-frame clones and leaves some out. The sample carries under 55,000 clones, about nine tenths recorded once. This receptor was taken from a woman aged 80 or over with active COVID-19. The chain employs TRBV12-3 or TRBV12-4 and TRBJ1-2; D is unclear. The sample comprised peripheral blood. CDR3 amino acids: CASSYSLPRGYTF. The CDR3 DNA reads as TGTGCCAGCAGTTATTCCCTCCCCAGGGGCTACACCTTC.